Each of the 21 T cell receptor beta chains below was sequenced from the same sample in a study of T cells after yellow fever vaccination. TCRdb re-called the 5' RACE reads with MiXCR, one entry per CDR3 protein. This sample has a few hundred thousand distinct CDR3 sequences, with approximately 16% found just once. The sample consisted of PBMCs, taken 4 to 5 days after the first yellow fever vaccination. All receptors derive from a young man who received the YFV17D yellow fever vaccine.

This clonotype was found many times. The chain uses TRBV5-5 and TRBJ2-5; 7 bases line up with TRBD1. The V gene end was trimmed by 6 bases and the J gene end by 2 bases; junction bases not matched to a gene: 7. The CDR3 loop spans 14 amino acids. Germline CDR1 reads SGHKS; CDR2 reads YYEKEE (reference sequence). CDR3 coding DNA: TGTGCCAGCATCGGTCGACAGGGACAAGAGACCCAGTACTTC. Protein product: CASIGRQGQETQYF. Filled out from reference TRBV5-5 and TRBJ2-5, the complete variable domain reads DAGVTQSPTHLIKTRGQQVTLRCSPISGHKSVSWYQQVLGQGPQFIFQYYEKEERGRGNFPDRFSARQFPNYSSELNVNALLLGDSALYLCASIGRQGQETQYFGPGTRLLVL.

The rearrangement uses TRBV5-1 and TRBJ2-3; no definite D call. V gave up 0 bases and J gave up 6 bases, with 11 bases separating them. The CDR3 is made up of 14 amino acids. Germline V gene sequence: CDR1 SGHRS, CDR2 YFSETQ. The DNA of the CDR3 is TGCGCCAGCAGCTTGGCCGGTTCGGTGGATACGCAGTATTTT. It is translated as CASSLAGSVDTQYF.

The CDR3 spells CASSLTKRTGRDQPQHF. DNA for the CDR3: TGTGCCAGCTCACTTACCAAGAGGACAGGGAGGGATCAGCCCCAGCATTTT. The chain is built from TRBV18 and TRBJ1-5; 8 bases match TRBD1. The germline CDR1 and CDR2 sequences are KGHSH and LQKENI. The CDR3 consists of 17 residues. V was pared by 4 bases and J by 5 bases, with 13 bases of the junction left unmatched.

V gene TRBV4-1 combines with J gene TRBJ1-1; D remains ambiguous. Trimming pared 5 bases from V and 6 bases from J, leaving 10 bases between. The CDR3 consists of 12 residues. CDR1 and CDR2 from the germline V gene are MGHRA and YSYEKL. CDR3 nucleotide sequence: TGCGCCAGCAGCTCCCCACCGGCTGAAGCTTTCTTT. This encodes CASSSPPAEAFF.

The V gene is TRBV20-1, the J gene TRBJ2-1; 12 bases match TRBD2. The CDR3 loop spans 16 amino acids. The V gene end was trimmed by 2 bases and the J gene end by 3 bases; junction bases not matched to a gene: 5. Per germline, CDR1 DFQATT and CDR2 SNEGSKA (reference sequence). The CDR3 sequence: CSARKLAGGNYNEQFF. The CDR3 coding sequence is TGCAGTGCTAGAAAGCTAGCGGGGGGGAACTACAATGAGCAGTTCTTC.

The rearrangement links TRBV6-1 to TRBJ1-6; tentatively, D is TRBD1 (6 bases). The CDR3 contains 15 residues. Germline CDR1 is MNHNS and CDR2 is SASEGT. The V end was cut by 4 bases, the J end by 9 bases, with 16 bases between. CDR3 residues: CASSGQTGHRSPLHF. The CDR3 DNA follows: TGTGCCAGCAGTGGCCAGACGGGACACCGTTCACCCCTCCACTTT.

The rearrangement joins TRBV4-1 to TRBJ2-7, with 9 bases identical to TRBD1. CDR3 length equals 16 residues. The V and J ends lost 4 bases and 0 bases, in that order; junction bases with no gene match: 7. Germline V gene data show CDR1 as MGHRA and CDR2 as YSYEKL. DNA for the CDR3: TGCGCCAGCAGCCCGTCCGGACAGGGGTACTCCTACGAGCAGTACTTC. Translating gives CASSPSGQGYSYEQYF.

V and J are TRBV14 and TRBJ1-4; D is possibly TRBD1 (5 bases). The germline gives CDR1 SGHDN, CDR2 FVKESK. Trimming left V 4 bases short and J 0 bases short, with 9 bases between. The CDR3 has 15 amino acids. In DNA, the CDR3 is TGTGCCAGCAGCCCCTGGGGGGCAACTAATGAAAAACTGTTTTTT. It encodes CASSPWGATNEKLFF. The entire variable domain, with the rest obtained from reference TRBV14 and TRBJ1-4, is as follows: EAGVTQFPSHSVIEKGQTVTLRCDPISGHDNLYWYRRVMGKEIKFLLHFVKESKQDESGMPNNRFLAERTGGTYSTLKVQPAELEDSGVYFCASSPWGATNEKLFFGSGTQLSVL.

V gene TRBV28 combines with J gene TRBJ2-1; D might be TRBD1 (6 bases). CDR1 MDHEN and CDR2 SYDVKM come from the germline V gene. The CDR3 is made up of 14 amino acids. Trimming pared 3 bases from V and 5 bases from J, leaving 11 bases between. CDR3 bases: TGTGCCAGCAGTTTGGACAGCCCTAACAATGAGCAGTTCTTC. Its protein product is CASSLDSPNNEQFF. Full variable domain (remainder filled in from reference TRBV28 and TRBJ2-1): DVKVTQSSRYLVKRTGEKVFLECVQDMDHENMFWYRQDPGLGLRLIYFSYDVKMKEKGDIPEGYSVSREKKERFSLILESASTNQTSMYLCASSLDSPNNEQFFGPGTRLTVL.

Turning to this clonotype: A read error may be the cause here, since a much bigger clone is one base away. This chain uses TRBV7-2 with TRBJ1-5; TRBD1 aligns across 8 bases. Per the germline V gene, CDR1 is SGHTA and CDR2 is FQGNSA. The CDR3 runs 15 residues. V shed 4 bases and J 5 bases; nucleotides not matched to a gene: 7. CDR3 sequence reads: CASSSGQGRDQPQHF. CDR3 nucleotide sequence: TGTGCCAGCAGCTCCGGACAGGGTAGGGATCAGCCCCAGCATTTT.

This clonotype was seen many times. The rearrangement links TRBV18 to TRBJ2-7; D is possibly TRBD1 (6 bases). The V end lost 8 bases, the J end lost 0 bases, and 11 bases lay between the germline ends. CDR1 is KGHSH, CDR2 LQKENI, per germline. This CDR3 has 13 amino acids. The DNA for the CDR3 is TGTGCCAGCAGCCCGGACAGCTCCTACGAGCAGTACTTC. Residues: CASSPDSSYEQYF.

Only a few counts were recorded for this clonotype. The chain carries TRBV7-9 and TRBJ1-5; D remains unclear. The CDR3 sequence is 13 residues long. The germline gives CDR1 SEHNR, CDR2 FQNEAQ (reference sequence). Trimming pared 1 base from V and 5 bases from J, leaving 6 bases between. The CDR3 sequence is CASSLEQYQPQHF. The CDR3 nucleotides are TGTGCCAGCAGCTTAGAACAATATCAGCCCCAGCATTTT.

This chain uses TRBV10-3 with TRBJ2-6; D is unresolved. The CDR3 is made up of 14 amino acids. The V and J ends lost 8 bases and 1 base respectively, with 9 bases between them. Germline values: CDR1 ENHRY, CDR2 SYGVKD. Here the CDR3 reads CAILVKSGANVLTF. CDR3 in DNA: TGTGCCATCCTTGTGAAATCTGGGGCCAACGTCCTGACTTTC.

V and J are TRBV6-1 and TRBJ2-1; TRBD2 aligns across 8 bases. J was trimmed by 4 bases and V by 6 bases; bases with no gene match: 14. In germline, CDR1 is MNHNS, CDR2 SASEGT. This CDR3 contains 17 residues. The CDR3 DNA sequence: TGTGCCAGCAGGCCATACTCGGGGGGGCCGCGTTACAATGAGCAGTTCTTC. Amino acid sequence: CASRPYSGGPRYNEQFF.

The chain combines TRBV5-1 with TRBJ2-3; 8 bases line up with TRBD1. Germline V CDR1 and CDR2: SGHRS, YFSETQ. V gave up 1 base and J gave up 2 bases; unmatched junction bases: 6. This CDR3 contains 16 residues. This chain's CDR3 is CASSLNQGANTDTQYF. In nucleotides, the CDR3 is TGCGCCAGCAGCTTGAACCAGGGGGCCAACACAGATACGCAGTATTTT. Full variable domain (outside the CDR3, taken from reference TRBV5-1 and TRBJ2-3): KAGVTQTPRYLIKTRGQQVTLSCSPISGHRSVSWYQQTPGQGLQFLFEYFSETQRNKGNFPGRFSGRQFSNSRSEMNVSTLELGDSALYLCASSLNQGANTDTQYFGPGTRLTVL.

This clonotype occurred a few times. Here the CDR3 reads CASSLRGARYNEQFF. CDR3 bases: TGTGCCAGCAGCTTAAGGGGGGCTCGGTACAATGAGCAGTTCTTC. The chain uses TRBV7-3 and TRBJ2-1, with D perhaps matching TRBD1 or TRBD2 (6 bases each). This CDR3 comprises 15 residues. Looked up from germline, CDR1 is SGHTA and CDR2 is FQGTGA. The V and J ends lost 1 base and 4 bases respectively, with 11 bases between them.

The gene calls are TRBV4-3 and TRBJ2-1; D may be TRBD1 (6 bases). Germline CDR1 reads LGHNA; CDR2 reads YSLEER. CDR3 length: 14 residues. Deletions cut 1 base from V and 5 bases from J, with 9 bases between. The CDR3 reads CASSQGQDNNEQFF. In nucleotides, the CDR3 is TGCGCCAGCAGCCAAGGACAGGACAACAATGAGCAGTTCTTC.

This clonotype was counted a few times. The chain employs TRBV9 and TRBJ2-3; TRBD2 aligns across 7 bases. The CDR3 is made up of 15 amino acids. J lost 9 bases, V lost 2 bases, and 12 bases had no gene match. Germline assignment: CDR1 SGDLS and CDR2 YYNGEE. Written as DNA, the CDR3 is TGTGCCAGCAGCGTTGGGAGGACTAGTTTCGGGACGCAGTATTTT. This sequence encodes CASSVGRTSFGTQYF. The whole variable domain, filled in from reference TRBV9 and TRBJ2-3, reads DSGVTQTPKHLITATGQRVTLRCSPRSGDLSVYWYQQSLDQGLQFLIQYYNGEERAKGNILERFSAQQFPDLHSELNLSSLELGDSALYFCASSVGRTSFGTQYFGPGTRLTVL.

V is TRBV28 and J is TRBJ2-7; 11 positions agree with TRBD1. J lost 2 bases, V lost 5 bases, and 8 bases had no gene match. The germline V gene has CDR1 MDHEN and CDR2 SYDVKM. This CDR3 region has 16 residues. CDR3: CASSIAGTGGTYEQYV. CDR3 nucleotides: TGTGCCAGCAGTATAGCCGGGACAGGGGGGACCTACGAGCAGTACGTC.

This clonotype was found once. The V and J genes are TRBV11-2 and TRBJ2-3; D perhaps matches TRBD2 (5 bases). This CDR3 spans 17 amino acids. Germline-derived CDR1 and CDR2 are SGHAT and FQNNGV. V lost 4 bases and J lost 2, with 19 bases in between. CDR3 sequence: CASSSRTESPPTDTQYF. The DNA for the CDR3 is TGTGCCAGCAGCTCCCGGACTGAATCCCCCCCCACAGATACGCAGTATTTT.

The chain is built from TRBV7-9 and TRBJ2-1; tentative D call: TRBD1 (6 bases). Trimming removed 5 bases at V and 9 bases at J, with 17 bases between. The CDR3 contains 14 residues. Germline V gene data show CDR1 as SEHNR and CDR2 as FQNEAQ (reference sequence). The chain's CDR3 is CASSPRTGLPEQFF. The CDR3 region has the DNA TGTGCCAGCAGCCCCCGCACAGGGCTACCTGAGCAGTTCTTC.